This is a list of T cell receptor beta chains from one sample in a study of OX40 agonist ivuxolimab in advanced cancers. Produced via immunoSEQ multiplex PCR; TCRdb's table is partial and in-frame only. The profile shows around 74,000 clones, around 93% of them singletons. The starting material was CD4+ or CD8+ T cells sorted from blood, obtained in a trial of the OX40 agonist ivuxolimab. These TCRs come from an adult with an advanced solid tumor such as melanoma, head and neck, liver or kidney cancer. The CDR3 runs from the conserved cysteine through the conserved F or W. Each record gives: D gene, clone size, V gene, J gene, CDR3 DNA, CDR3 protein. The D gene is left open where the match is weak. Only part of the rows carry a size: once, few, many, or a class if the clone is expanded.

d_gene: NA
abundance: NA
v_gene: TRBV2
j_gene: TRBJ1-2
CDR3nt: TGTGCCAGCAGTGGGCCCCGGACGGATAACTATGGCTACACCTTC
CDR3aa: CASSGPRTDNYGYTF

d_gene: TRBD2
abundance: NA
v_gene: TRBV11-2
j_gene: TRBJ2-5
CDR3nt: TGTGCCAGCAGCTTAGTGGCTAGCGGGACGGAAGAGACCCAGTACTTC
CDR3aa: CASSLVASGTEETQYF

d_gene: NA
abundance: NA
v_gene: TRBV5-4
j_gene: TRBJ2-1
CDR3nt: TGTGCCAGCAGCCCGGATCGACAATACAATGAGCAGTTCTTC
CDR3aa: CASSPDRQYNEQFF

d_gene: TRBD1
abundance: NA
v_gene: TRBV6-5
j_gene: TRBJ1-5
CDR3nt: TGTGCCAGCGGGGACAGGGGTAGCAATCAGCCCCAGCATTTT
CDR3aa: CASGDRGSNQPQHF

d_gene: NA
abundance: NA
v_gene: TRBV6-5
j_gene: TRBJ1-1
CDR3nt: TGTGCCAGCAACCCCTTAGTGAAAGAGAACACTGAAGCTTTCTTT
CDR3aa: CASNPLVKENTEAFF

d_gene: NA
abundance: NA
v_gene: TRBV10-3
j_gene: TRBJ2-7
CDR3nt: TGTGCCATCAGTGAGTCCAAGGTATCCTACGAGCAGTACTTC
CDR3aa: CAISESKVSYEQYF

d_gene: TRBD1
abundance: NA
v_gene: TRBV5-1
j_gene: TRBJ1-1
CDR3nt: TGCGCCAGCAGCAGGGGACAGGAGAACACTGAAGCTTTCTTT
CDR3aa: CASSRGQENTEAFF

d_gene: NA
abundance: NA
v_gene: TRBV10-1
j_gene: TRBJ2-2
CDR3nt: TGCGCCACTTCGTCATGGCAGCTCACCGGGGAGCTGTTTTTT
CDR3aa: CATSSWQLTGELFF

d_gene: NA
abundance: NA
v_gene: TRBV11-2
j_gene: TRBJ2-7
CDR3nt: TGTGCCAGCAGCTTAGAATCAGGGAGCTCCTACGAGCAGTACTTC
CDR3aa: CASSLESGSSYEQYF

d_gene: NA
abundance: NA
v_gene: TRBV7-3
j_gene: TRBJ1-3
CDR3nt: TGTGCCAGCAGCTTAGTCGGGGGCACGGACACCATATATTTT
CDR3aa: CASSLVGGTDTIYF

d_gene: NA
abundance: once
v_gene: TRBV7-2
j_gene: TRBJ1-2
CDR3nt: TGTGCCAGCAGCTTAGTCTCCGGCAACTATGGCTACACCTTC
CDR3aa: CASSLVSGNYGYTF

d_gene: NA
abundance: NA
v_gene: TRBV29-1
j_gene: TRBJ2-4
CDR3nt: TGCAGCGCAAACTTAGCCCCGGGGGACATTCAGTACTTC
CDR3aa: CSANLAPGDIQYF

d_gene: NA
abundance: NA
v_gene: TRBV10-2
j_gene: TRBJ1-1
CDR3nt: TGCGCCAGCAGTGAAGGGCGGCTTGGAGCTTTCTTT
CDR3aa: CASSEGRLGAFF

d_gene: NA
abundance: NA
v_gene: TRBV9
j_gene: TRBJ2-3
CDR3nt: TGTGCCAGCAGCGTTAGCGTTGGCGGCACAGATACGCAGTATTTT
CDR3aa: CASSVSVGGTDTQYF

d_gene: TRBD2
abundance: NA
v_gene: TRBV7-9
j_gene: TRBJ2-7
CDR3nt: TGTGCCAGCAGCCTCACTAGCGGGAGCTCCTACGAGCAGTACTTC
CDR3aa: CASSLTSGSSYEQYF

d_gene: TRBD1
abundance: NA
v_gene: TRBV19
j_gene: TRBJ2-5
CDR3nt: TGTGCCAGTATACAGGGGACAGGGGCCGACCAAGAGACCCAGTACTTC
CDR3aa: CASIQGTGADQETQYF

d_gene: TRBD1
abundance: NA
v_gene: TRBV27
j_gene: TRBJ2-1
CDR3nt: TGTGCCAGCAGTCCCGGACAGGGGAAAGGCAATGAGCAGTTCTTC
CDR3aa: CASSPGQGKGNEQFF

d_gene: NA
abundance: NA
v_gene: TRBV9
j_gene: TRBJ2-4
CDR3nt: TGTGCCAGCAGCGGGGCCGAGGGCGGGGTGGGTGACATTCAGTACTTC
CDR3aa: CASSGAEGGVGDIQYF

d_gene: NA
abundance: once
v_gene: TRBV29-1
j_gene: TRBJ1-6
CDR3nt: TGCAGCGCAGGTCAAGGGGGGAATTCACCCCTCCACTTT
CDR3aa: CSAGQGGNSPLHF

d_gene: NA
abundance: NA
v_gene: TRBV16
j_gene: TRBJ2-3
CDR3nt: TGTGCCAGCAGCCAATCAAGAGGGGCAGGTGGAACGCAGTATTTT
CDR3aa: CASSQSRGAGGTQYF

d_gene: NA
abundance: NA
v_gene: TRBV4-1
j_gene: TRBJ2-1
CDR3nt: TGCGCCAGCAGCCAAGGGATTGTGGGACTCCATCCGTTGGATGAGCAGTTCTTC
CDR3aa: CASSQGIVGLHPLDEQFF

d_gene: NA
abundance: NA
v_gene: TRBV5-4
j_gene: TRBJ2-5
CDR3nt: TGTGCCAGCAGCGCTGGAGGGTATTGGGAGACCCAGTACTTC
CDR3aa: CASSAGGYWETQYF

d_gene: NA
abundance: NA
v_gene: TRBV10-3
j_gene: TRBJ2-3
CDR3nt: TGTGCCATCTCCAGGCAGGAACGCACAGATACGCAGTATTTT
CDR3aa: CAISRQERTDTQYF

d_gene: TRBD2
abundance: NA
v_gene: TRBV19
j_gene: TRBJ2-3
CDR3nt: TGTGCCAGTAGTGGGACCGGGACTAGCGGGAGTCGAAGCACAGATACGCAGTATTTT
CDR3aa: CASSGTGTSGSRSTDTQYF

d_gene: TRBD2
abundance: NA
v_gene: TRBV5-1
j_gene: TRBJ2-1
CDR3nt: TGCGCCAGCAGCTTGGATGCTAGCGGGAGCTCCTACAATGAGCAGTTCTTC
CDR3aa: CASSLDASGSSYNEQFF

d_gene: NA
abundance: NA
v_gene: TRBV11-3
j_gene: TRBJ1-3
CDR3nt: TGTGCCAGCAGCTTAGGGTCGGGCGGACGAACTGGAAACACCATATATTTT
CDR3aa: CASSLGSGGRTGNTIYF

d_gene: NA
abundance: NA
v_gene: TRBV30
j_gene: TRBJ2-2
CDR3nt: TGTGCCTCCAGGGGGAACACCGGGGAGCTGTTTTTT
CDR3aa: CASRGNTGELFF

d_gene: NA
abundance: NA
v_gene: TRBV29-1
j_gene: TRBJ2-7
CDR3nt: TGCAGCGTTGAATTTTCCTACGAGCAGTACTTC
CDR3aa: CSVEFSYEQYF

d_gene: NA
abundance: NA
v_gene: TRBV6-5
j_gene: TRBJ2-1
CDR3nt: TGTGCCAGCAGATTAGGACTACACAATGAGCAGTTCTTC
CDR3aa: CASRLGLHNEQFF

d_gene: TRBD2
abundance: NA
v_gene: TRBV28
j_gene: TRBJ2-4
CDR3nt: TGTGCCAGCAGTCTAGCGGGAGCTTCGTTACTAGCCAAAAACATTCAGTACTTC
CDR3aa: CASSLAGASLLAKNIQYF

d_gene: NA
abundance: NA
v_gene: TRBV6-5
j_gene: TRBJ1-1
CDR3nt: TGTGCCAGCAAGAGGGGGGTCGGAACTGAAGCTTTCTTT
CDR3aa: CASKRGVGTEAFF

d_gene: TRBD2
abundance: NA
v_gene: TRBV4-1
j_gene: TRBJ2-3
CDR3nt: TGCGCCAGCAGCCGAGGACTAGCGGTCACAGATACGCAGTATTTT
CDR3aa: CASSRGLAVTDTQYF

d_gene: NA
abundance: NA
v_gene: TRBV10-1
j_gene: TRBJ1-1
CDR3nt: TGCGCCAGCGCCCTGTCAAGAGGGGGAGAGGGAGCTTTCTTT
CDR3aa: CASALSRGGEGAFF

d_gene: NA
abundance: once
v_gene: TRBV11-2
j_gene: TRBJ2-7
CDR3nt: TGTGCCAGCAGCTTTTACAGGAATAGGTACGAGCAGTACTTC
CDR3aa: CASSFYRNRYEQYF

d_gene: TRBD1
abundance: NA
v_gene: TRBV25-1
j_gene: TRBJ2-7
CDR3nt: TGTGCCTGCCGACAGGGGAGCTCCTACGAGCAGTACTTC
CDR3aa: CACRQGSSYEQYF

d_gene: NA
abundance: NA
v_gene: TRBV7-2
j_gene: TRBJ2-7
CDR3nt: TGTGCCAGCAGCTTAGCAGCTGCAGGAAGGGGACCGGGGGAGCAGTACTTC
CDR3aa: CASSLAAAGRGPGEQYF

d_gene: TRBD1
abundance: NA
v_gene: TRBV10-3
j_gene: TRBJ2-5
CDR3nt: TGTGCCATCAGTGGTCCGGGACAGAATCAAGAGACCCAGTACTTC
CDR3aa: CAISGPGQNQETQYF

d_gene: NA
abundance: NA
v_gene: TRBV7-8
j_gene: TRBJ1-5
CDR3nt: TGTGCCAGCAGCTTTGTGAGGCAGCCCCAGCATTTT
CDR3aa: CASSFVRQPQHF

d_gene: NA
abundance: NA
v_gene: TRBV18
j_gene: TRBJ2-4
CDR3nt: TGTGCCAGCTCACCACGGGGAAACATTCAGTACTTC
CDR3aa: CASSPRGNIQYF

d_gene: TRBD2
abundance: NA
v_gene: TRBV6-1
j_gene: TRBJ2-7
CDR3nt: TGTGCCAGCACGACTAGCGAGTACGAGCAGTACTTC
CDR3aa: CASTTSEYEQYF

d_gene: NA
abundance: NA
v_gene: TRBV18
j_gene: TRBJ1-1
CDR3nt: TGTGCCAGCTCACCATCCCAGACGAACACTGAAGCTTTCTTT
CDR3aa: CASSPSQTNTEAFF

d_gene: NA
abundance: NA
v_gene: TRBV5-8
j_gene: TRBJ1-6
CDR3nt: TGTGCCAGCAGCTTAGGAGGGCCGCATTCACCCCTCCACTTT
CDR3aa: CASSLGGPHSPLHF

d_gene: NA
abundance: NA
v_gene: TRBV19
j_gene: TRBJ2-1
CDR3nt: TGTGCCAGTAGTATAGCCGACGCTCGGCCCTGGGCCCTGTACAATGAGCAGTTCTTC
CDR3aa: CASSIADARPWALYNEQFF

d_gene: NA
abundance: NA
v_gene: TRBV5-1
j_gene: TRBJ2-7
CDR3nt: TGCGCCAGCAGCTTCGGGGACGGACGGAACGAGCAGTACTTC
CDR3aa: CASSFGDGRNEQYF

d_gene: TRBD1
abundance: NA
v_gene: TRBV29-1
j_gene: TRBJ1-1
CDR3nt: TGCAGCTTTCAAGGACAGGGAATAAGGACTGAAGCTTTCTTT
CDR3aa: CSFQGQGIRTEAFF

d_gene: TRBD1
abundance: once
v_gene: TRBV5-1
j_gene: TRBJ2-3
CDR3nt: TGCGCCAGCAGGCCCGGGACAGGGGTCGGCACAGATACGCAGTATTTT
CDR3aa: CASRPGTGVGTDTQYF

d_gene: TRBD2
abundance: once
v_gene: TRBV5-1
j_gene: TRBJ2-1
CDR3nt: TGCGCCAGCAGCCCGGGTAGCGGGAGTTCCTACAATGAGCAGTTCTTC
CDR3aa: CASSPGSGSSYNEQFF

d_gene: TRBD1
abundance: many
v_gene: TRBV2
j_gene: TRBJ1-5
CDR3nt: TGTGCCATCGACAGGGAGAATGGCAATCAGCCCCAGCATTTT
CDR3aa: CAIDRENGNQPQHF

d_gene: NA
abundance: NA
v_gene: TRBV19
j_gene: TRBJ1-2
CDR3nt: TGTGCCAGTAGTGTTGAGGGACTCTATGGCTACACCTTC
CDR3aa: CASSVEGLYGYTF

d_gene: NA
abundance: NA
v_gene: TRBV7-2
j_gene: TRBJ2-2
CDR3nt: TGTGCCAGCAGCTTAGACGGGAGTTACCCCGGGGAGCTGTTTTTT
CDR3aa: CASSLDGSYPGELFF

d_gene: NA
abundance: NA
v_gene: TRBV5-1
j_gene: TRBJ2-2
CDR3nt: TGCGCCAGCAGATCCGCAGCGGGGAACACCGGGGAGCTGTTTTTT
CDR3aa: CASRSAAGNTGELFF

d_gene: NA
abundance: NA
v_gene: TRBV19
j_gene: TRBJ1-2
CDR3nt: TGTGCCAGTAGAGTATGGCAGGCAAACTATGGCTACACCTTC
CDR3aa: CASRVWQANYGYTF

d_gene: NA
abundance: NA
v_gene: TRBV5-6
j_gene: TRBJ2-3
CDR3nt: TGTGCCAGCAGCTTGGTCGTGGATACGCAGTATTTT
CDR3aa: CASSLVVDTQYF

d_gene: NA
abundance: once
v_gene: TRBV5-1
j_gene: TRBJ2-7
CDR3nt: TGCGCCAGCAGCCAAGGACAGTTCTCCTACGAGCAGTACTTC
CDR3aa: CASSQGQFSYEQYF

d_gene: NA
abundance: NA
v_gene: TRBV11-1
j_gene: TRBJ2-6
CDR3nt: TGTGCCAGCAGCGCCCGGAGTTCTGGGGCCAACGTCCTGACTTTC
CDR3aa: CASSARSSGANVLTF

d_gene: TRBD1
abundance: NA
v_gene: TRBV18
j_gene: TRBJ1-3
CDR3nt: TGTGCCAGCTCACCAATGACAGGGGTAAATGGAAACACCATATATTTT
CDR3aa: CASSPMTGVNGNTIYF

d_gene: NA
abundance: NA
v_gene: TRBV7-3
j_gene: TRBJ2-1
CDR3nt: TGTGCCAGCAGCACAGCAAGCTCCTACAATGAGCAGTTCTTC
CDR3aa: CASSTASSYNEQFF

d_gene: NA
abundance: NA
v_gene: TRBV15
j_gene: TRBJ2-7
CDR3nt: TGTGCCACCAGCAGAGATTCATTTAAGGGACAAACCTACGAGCAGTACTTC
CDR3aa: CATSRDSFKGQTYEQYF

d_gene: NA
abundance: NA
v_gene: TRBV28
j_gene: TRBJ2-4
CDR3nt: TGTGCCACCGACACCCGAGCCAAAAACATTCAGTACTTC
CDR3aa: CATDTRAKNIQYF

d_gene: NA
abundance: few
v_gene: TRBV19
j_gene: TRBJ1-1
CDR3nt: TGTGCCAGTAGTACGTGGACAGCTGAAGCTTTCTTT
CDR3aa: CASSTWTAEAFF